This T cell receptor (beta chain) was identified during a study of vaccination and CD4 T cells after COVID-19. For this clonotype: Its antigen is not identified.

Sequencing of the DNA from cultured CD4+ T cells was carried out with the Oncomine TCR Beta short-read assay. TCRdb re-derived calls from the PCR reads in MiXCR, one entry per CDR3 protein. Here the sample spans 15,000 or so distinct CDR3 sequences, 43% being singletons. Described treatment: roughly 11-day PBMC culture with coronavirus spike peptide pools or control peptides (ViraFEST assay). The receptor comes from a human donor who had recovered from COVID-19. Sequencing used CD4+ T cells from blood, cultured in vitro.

CDR3 loop: CASSPVLGEETQYF. DNA for the CDR3: TGTGCCAGCTCACCAGTTCTGGGGGAAGAGACCCAGTACTTC. This rearrangement joins TRBV18 to TRBJ2-5, with D possibly being TRBD1 or TRBD2 (5 bases each). V lost 2 bases and J 3 bases, leaving 10 bases between the germline ends. This CDR3 has 14 amino acids. The germline V gene encodes CDR1 KGHSH and CDR2 LQKENI.